This TCR beta chain was sequenced during a study of regulatory T cells in long-lasting Graves disease. Time point defined: persistent/refractory GD, antithyroid drugs over 5 years with positive TRAb. The TCR library was made from RNA extracted from PBMCs. The diagnosis of Graves' disease used American Thyroid Association guidelines. This clonotype was seen repeatedly, ten times or more. Trimming stripped 2 bases from V and 6 bases from J, with 16 bases between. Per germline, CDR1 SGHTA and CDR2 FQGTGA. The CDR3 is made up of 16 amino acids. Library construction for TCR beta used iRepertoire HTBI primers and Arm-PCR of CDR3 regions. In TCRdb, the multiplex PCR reads were re-called with MiXCR into one record per CDR3 protein. In the table there are about 660,000 distinct CDR3 sequences, about 32% of which are singletons.

The sequences come from peripheral blood mononuclear cells (PBMCs), collected when the disease was refractory, from a patient treated with antithyroid drugs. The chain has TRBV7-3 and TRBJ2-2; D gene ambiguous. The TCR sequence derives from a female donor with Graves disease. This chain's CDR3 is CASSLPAGRSAGELFF. The CDR3 nucleotides read TGTGCCAGCAGCTTACCGGCCGGACGGAGTGCCGGGGAGCTGTTTTTT. The whole variable domain, filled in from reference TRBV7-3 and TRBJ2-2, reads GAGVSQTPSNKVTEKGKYVELRCDPISGHTALYWYRQSLGQGPEFLIYFQGTGAADDSGLPNDRFFAVRPEGSVSTLKIQRTERGDSAVYLCASSLPAGRSAGELFFGEGSRLTVL.